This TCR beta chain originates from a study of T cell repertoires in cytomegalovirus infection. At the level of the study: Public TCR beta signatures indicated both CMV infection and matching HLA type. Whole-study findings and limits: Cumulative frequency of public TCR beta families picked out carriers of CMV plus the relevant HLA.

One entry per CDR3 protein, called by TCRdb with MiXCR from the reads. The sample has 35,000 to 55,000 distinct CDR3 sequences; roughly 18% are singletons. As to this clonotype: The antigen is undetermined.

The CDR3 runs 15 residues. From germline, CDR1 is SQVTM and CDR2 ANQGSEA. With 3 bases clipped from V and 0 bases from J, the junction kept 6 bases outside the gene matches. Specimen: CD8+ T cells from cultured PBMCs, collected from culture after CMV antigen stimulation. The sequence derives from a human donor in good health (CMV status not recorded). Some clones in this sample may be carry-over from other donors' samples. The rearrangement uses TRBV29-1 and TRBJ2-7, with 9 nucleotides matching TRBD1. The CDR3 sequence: CSVELGTGSSYEQYF. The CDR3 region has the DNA TGCAGCGTTGAGCTCGGGACAGGGAGCTCCTACGAGCAGTACTTC.